This is a list of T cell receptor beta chains from one sample in a study of neoadjuvant nivolumab and ipilimumab in lung cancer. Sequencing used immunoSEQ multiplex PCR; TCRdb keeps in-frame clones, though not all of them. The sample has 8,500 to 10,000 clones; approximately 71% are singletons. This specimen was tumor tissue, taken after neoadjuvant nivolumab, alone or with ipilimumab, at or shortly before surgery. These receptor sequences come from an adult with non-small cell lung cancer. Some clones in this sample may be carry-over from other donors' samples. The CDR3 runs from the conserved cysteine through the conserved F or W. Fields, in order: clone size, J gene, D gene, V gene, CDR3 protein, CDR3 DNA. A D gene is named only where the DNA matches it firmly. For some rows the clone size is stated as once, few or many, or as a class when expanded; others skip it.

>few|TRBJ1-4|-|TRBV6-5
CASSYSAGATEKLFF
TGTGCCAGCAGTTACTCGGCAGGGGCAACTGAAAAACTGTTTTTT
>once|TRBJ1-2|TRBD1|TRBV5-4
CASSRRSIIDREGGYTF
TGTGCCAGCAGCCGTCGATCAATTATTGACAGGGAAGGTGGCTACACCTTC
>-|TRBJ2-7|-|TRBV5-4
CASSPGLISYEQYF
TGTGCCAGCAGCCCTGGACTCATCTCCTACGAGCAGTACTTC
>few|TRBJ2-7|-|TRBV11-2
CASSAYYEQYF
TGTGCCAGCAGCGCATACTACGAGCAGTACTTC
>-|TRBJ1-1|TRBD1|TRBV25-1
CASSEPNRGAFF
TGTGCCAGCAGTGAACCGAACAGGGGAGCTTTCTTT
>-|TRBJ2-7|TRBD1|TRBV6-5
CASKVGQGSSYEQYF
TGTGCCAGCAAGGTCGGACAGGGGAGCTCCTACGAGCAGTACTTC
>-|TRBJ1-3|-|TRBV6-5
CASSYGGSSGNTIYF
TGTGCCAGCAGTTACGGCGGGAGCTCTGGAAACACCATATATTTT
>-|TRBJ1-5|TRBD1|TRBV7-8
CASSPPGGGGFGNQPQHF
TGTGCCAGCAGCCCCCCAGGGGGGGGAGGATTTGGCAATCAGCCCCAGCATTTT
>-|TRBJ2-7|-|TRBV7-9
CASSPWTDSKGYEQYF
TGTGCCAGCAGCCCCTGGACGGATTCTAAAGGCTACGAGCAGTACTTC
>-|TRBJ2-5|-|TRBV11-3
CASSLDRQGPQETQYF
TGTGCCAGCAGCTTAGATCGGCAGGGACCACAAGAGACCCAGTACTTC
>-|TRBJ2-7|-|TRBV18
CASSPPIRGNSYEQYF
TGTGCCAGCTCACCCCCGATTAGGGGGAACTCCTACGAGCAGTACTTC
>-|TRBJ2-7|-|TRBV5-1
CASSFSGSEQYF
TGCGCCAGCAGCTTCTCAGGGAGCGAGCAGTACTTC
>-|TRBJ2-3|TRBD2|TRBV10-3
CAIKDVGLADTQYF
TGTGCCATCAAGGACGTGGGACTAGCAGATACGCAGTATTTT
>-|TRBJ2-7|TRBD2|TRBV14
CASSQGLAGEQYF
TGTGCCAGCAGCCAGGGCCTAGCGGGGGAGCAGTACTTC
>-|TRBJ2-2|-|TRBV7-2
CASSPIGGAGELFF
TGTGCCAGCAGCCCTATAGGGGGGGCCGGGGAGCTGTTTTTT
>-|TRBJ1-3|-|TRBV4-3
CASSQGAAKISGNTIYF
TGCGCCAGCAGCCAAGGGGCGGCCAAGATCTCTGGAAACACCATATATTTT
>-|TRBJ2-3|TRBD2|TRBV5-4
CASSLAAAGGYTDTQYF
TGTGCCAGCAGCTTGGCAGCAGCGGGAGGGTACACAGATACGCAGTATTTT
>-|TRBJ2-5|-|TRBV20-1
CSGGPIETQYF
TGCAGTGGGGGGCCCATCGAGACCCAGTACTTC
>-|TRBJ1-1|-|TRBV7-9
CASSQGFGTEAFF
TGTGCCAGCAGCCAGGGTTTCGGCACTGAAGCTTTCTTT
>-|TRBJ1-1|-|TRBV25-1
CASSGTPENTEAFF
TGTGCCAGCAGTGGGACACCGGAGAACACTGAAGCTTTCTTT
>-|TRBJ2-3|-|TRBV7-9
CASSLASGSTDTQYF
TGTGCCAGCAGCTTAGCTAGTGGGAGCACAGATACGCAGTATTTT
>-|TRBJ2-7|TRBD1|TRBV13
CASSLGRRQGAYEQYF
TGTGCCAGCAGCTTAGGCAGGAGGCAGGGGGCCTACGAGCAGTACTTC
>once|TRBJ1-4|-|TRBV7-9
CASSSTGSNEKLFF
TGTGCCAGCAGCTCGACAGGAAGTAATGAAAAACTGTTTTTT
>-|TRBJ2-7|TRBD2|TRBV6-5
CASSYSLAGATYEQYF
TGTGCCAGCAGTTACAGTCTGGCGGGAGCAACCTACGAGCAGTACTTC
>once|TRBJ2-5|-|TRBV7-9
CASSLALQTQETQYF
TGTGCCAGCAGCTTAGCTCTACAGACCCAAGAGACCCAGTACTTC
>once|TRBJ1-3|-|TRBV18
CASSPNPSDRSSGNTIYF
TGTGCCAGCTCACCGAATCCCTCGGACAGAAGCTCTGGAAACACCATATATTTT
>-|TRBJ2-7|-|TRBV7-2
CASSLRQTVTYEQYF
TGTGCCAGCAGCTTACGCCAGACCGTTACCTACGAGCAGTACTTC
>-|TRBJ1-1|-|TRBV18
CASSEGPGNTEAFF
TGTGCCAGCTCAGAGGGCCCGGGGAACACTGAAGCTTTCTTT
>few|TRBJ2-7|-|TRBV2
CASSLYGGATYEQYF
TGTGCCAGCAGTCTTTATGGTGGGGCTACCTACGAGCAGTACTTC
>-|TRBJ2-7|-|TRBV5-8
CASRQVMIADYYEQYF
TGTGCCAGCAGGCAAGTGATGATTGCGGATTACTACGAGCAGTACTTC
>-|TRBJ2-3|-|TRBV6-5
CASSQSRRDTQYF
TGTGCCAGCAGTCAGTCCCGGCGGGATACGCAGTATTTT
>-|TRBJ2-7|-|TRBV6-5
CASSFLLGGDLGEQYF
TGTGCCAGCAGTTTTCTCCTCGGGGGAGACCTGGGGGAGCAGTACTTC
>-|TRBJ1-4|-|TRBV10-3
CAISEHSGTTNEKLFF
TGTGCCATCAGTGAGCACTCAGGGACAACTAATGAAAAACTGTTTTTT
>few|TRBJ1-4|-|TRBV20-1
CSAGTGRELFF
TGCAGTGCGGGGACGGGGAGAGAACTGTTTTTT
>-|TRBJ2-1|TRBD1|TRBV5-1
CASSLVVGTVNYNEQFF
TGCGCCAGCAGCTTGGTCGTCGGGACAGTAAATTACAATGAGCAGTTCTTC
>-|TRBJ1-1|TRBD1|TRBV11-3
CASSRWDRGGTEAFF
TGTGCCAGCAGCCGCTGGGACAGGGGTGGGACTGAAGCTTTCTTT
>-|TRBJ1-6|-|TRBV6-5
CASSYQGPDSPLHF
TGTGCCAGCAGTTATCAGGGACCGGATTCACCCCTCCACTTT
>-|TRBJ2-2|-|TRBV27
CASSPHRLGELFF
TGTGCCAGCAGTCCCCATCGCCTGGGGGAGCTGTTTTTT
>once|TRBJ2-7|-|TRBV30
CAWRGRDEQYF
TGTGCCTGGAGGGGAAGGGACGAGCAGTACTTC
>-|TRBJ1-4|-|TRBV30
CAWSVQGINEKLFF
TGTGCCTGGAGTGTTCAGGGAATTAATGAAAAACTGTTTTTT
>-|TRBJ1-1|TRBD1|TRBV5-4
CASSLGTGFNTEAFF
TGTGCCAGCAGCTTGGGGACAGGCTTCAACACTGAAGCTTTCTTT
>-|TRBJ2-2|-|TRBV11-3
CASSRSWGSRSGELFF
TGTGCCAGCAGCCGATCGTGGGGCTCAAGATCCGGGGAGCTGTTTTTT
>-|TRBJ1-6|-|TRBV4-3
CASSQDPHGALHF
TGCGCCAGCAGCCAAGACCCTCACGGAGCCCTCCACTTT
>-|TRBJ1-2|-|TRBV29-1
CSVVGLGGSNYGYTF
TGCAGCGTTGTTGGCTTAGGGGGGAGTAACTATGGCTACACCTTC
>-|TRBJ1-1|-|TRBV11-1
CASSLETGNTEAFF
TGTGCCAGCAGCTTAGAAACGGGGAACACTGAAGCTTTCTTT
>-|TRBJ1-2|-|TRBV25-1
CASSEGTVRNYGYTF
TGTGCCAGCAGTGAAGGGACCGTAAGGAACTATGGCTACACCTTC
>-|TRBJ2-6|-|TRBV5-1
CASSLGRTNSGANVLTF
TGCGCCAGCAGCCTTGGACGGACTAACTCTGGGGCCAACGTCCTGACTTTC
>-|TRBJ1-2|-|TRBV30
CAWSQRGWGTF
TGTGCCTGGAGTCAGAGGGGCTGGGGCACCTTC
>-|TRBJ2-2|-|TRBV18
CASSPGQWNTGELFF
TGTGCCAGCTCACCCGGACAGTGGAACACCGGGGAGCTGTTTTTT
>few|TRBJ2-7|TRBD1|TRBV27
CASSLQGQGNRNEQYF
TGTGCCAGCAGTTTACAGGGACAGGGAAATAGGAACGAGCAGTACTTC